A selection of T cell receptor beta chains follows, all from one sample in a study of blood T cell repertoires in COVID-19. Produced via immunoSEQ multiplex PCR; TCRdb's table is partial and in-frame only. The data show around 200,000 clones, with less than 90% seen just once and around 4.5% held by the top ten. Sequencing was done on a sample of PBMCs or T cells enriched from blood (not recorded which). The receptors here all came from a woman aged 25 to 39 who had been exposed to COVID-19. CDR3s include the opening cysteine and the closing phenylalanine or tryptophan. A D gene is named only where the DNA matches it firmly. Clone size is given for some rows only: seen once, a few or many times, or a class if the clone is expanded.

length,V,D,J,size,DNA,CDR3
14,TRBV6-5,-,TRBJ1-3,-,TGTGCCAGCAGCCTAGGCCTCTCTGGAAACACCATATATTTT,CASSLGLSGNTIYF
10,TRBV20-1,-,TRBJ2-5,-,TGCAGTGCCGCGGGGGAGACCCAGTACTTC,CSAAGETQYF
11,TRBV10-3,-,TRBJ1-2,-,TGTGCCATTGAAGGGGCGCGAGGCTACACCTTC,CAIEGARGYTF
14,TRBV5-1,TRBD1,TRBJ2-7,once,TGCGCCAGCAGCTCTCCGGGACAGGACTACGAGCAGTACTTC,CASSSPGQDYEQYF
15,TRBV11-2,TRBD1,TRBJ1-1,-,TGTGCCAGCAGCTTAGGCTGGGACAGGTCTTCTGAAGCTTTCTTT,CASSLGWDRSSEAFF
13,TRBV3-1/TRBV3-2,-,TRBJ1-2,-,TGTGCCAGCAGCCAAGTAGGAGGAAACGGCTACACCTTC,CASSQVGGNGYTF
14,TRBV5-6,-,TRBJ1-2,-,TGTGCCAGCAGCAACGATGGCAGGGTCTATGGCTACACCTTC,CASSNDGRVYGYTF
14,TRBV7-2,-,TRBJ1-4,-,TGTGCCAGCAGCTTAATAAGGGGGTATGAAAAACTGTTTTTT,CASSLIRGYEKLFF
15,TRBV30,TRBD1,TRBJ1-1,-,TGTGCCTGGATGGGAGACACAGGGGCGAACACTGAAGCTTTCTTT,CAWMGDTGANTEAFF
17,TRBV27,-,TRBJ1-1,-,TGTGCCAGCAGTTTAAGTACGCCGGGACTCCAGAACACTGAAGCTTTCTTT,CASSLSTPGLQNTEAFF
17,TRBV14,TRBD2,TRBJ2-2,-,TGTGCCAGCAGCCAGTCGCCCGGGGGGGCAGGCACCGGGGAGCTGTTTTTT,CASSQSPGGAGTGELFF
15,TRBV24-1,-,TRBJ2-7,-,TGTGCCACCAGTGTCGGGGGTACAGGCCCCTACGAGCAGTACTTC,CATSVGGTGPYEQYF
14,TRBV6-5,TRBD1,TRBJ1-4,once,TGTGCCAGCAGCCCGGACAGGCGTTGGGAAAAACTGTTTTTT,CASSPDRRWEKLFF
17,TRBV5-1,TRBD1,TRBJ1-3,-,TGCGCCAGCAGCTTGGCCAGGACAGGGGCGGCTGGAAACACCATATATTTT,CASSLARTGAAGNTIYF
13,TRBV30,-,TRBJ1-1,-,TGTGCCTGGAGTAAGGAGGCATTCCGTGAAGCTTTCTTT,CAWSKEAFREAFF
16,TRBV19,-,TRBJ1-5,few,TGTGCCAGTAGTATACAGGTGGGAGGTGGCAATCAGCCCCAGCATTTT,CASSIQVGGGNQPQHF
15,TRBV5-8,-,TRBJ2-1,-,TGTGCCAGCAGCTTGGCTATCAGGGGATCCAATGAGCAGTTCTTC,CASSLAIRGSNEQFF
15,TRBV6-5,TRBD1,TRBJ1-6,-,TGTGCCAGCAATCCAGGACAGGCAACTTCTTCACCCCTCCACTTT,CASNPGQATSSPLHF
13,TRBV7-3,-,TRBJ2-1,-,TGTGCCAGCAGCTTAAGTGGGGCCGGTGAGCAGTTCTTC,CASSLSGAGEQFF
16,TRBV5-4,TRBD2,TRBJ2-2,-,TGTGCCAGCAGCCGCGTAGCGGGGGGCAGGACCGGGGAGCTGTTTTTT,CASSRVAGGRTGELFF
13,TRBV5-6,TRBD1,TRBJ1-2,-,TGTGCCAGCAGCCCGGGACAGAGCTATGGCTACACCTTC,CASSPGQSYGYTF
13,TRBV29-1,TRBD1,TRBJ2-1,-,TGCAGCGTCGACAGGGGTCCGAGCGATGAGCAGTTCTTC,CSVDRGPSDEQFF
14,TRBV10-3,-,TRBJ1-4,-,TGTGCCATCAGCGAAATCCAGGGTAATGAAAAACTGTTTTTT,CAISEIQGNEKLFF
14,TRBV5-4,TRBD1,TRBJ1-1,-,TGTGCCAGCAGCTTTAATCGCGGGACAGATGAAGCTTTCTTT,CASSFNRGTDEAFF
15,TRBV4-2,-,TRBJ2-1,-,TGTGCCAGCAGCCAAGGGGGTGGGACACTTAATGAGCAGTTCTTC,CASSQGGGTLNEQFF
12,TRBV6-5,-,TRBJ1-6,few,TGTGCCAGCCGGGTCGCCAATTCACCCCTCCACTTT,CASRVANSPLHF
13,TRBV2,TRBD2,TRBJ2-7,-,TGTGCCAGCACCCCTAGCGGAAGATACGAGCAGTACTTC,CASTPSGRYEQYF
15,TRBV9,TRBD1,TRBJ1-6,-,TGTGCCAGCAGCGTATGGGGGACAGCCAATTCACCCCTCCACTTT,CASSVWGTANSPLHF
16,TRBV7-3,TRBD2,TRBJ2-3,-,TGTGCCAGCAGCTCCCCCGTTAGCGGGAACCCTGATACGCAGTATTTT,CASSSPVSGNPDTQYF
11,TRBV6-6,TRBD1,TRBJ1-2,-,TGTGCCAGCAGTAGGGGGCGCGTCTACACCTTC,CASSRGRVYTF
15,TRBV5-4,-,TRBJ2-4,-,TGTGCCAGCAGGCCCTCGGGGTCGGCTTCGAACATTCAGTACTTC,CASRPSGSASNIQYF
14,TRBV7-9,-,TRBJ2-5,-,TGTGCCAGCACCGAGAGGGCGTACCAAGAGACCCAGTACTTC,CASTERAYQETQYF
13,TRBV19,-,TRBJ2-2,-,TGTGCCAGTAGTATGGAGGGTCCCGGGGAGCTGTTTTTT,CASSMEGPGELFF
15,TRBV3-1/TRBV3-2,TRBD2,TRBJ2-1,-,TGTGCCAGCAGCCCCTCTTTCGGGGGGGCAGACGAGCAGTTCTTC,CASSPSFGGADEQFF
12,TRBV4-1,TRBD1,TRBJ1-1,-,TGCGCCAGCAGCCCAACAGGGGTGGAAGCTTTCTTT,CASSPTGVEAFF
15,TRBV7-2,TRBD1,TRBJ2-2,-,TGTGCCAGCAGCTTAAACAGGGGGAGGCGGGGGGAGCTGTTTTTT,CASSLNRGRRGELFF
14,TRBV5-1,-,TRBJ2-7,-,TGCGCCAGCAGACAGGGTCCCGTGGCCGGCGAGCAGTACTTC,CASRQGPVAGEQYF
14,TRBV7-9,-,TRBJ2-1,-,TGTGCCAGCAGCCTGGGGCAGGGGTACAATGAGCAGTTCTTC,CASSLGQGYNEQFF
14,TRBV18,TRBD1,TRBJ1-2,-,TGTGCCAGCTCACCTCAAGGGGGCGAATTTGGCTACACCTTC,CASSPQGGEFGYTF
15,TRBV19,TRBD1,TRBJ1-5,-,TGTGCCAGTAGTAGACCGGTGACAGGGTATCAGCCCCAGCATTTT,CASSRPVTGYQPQHF